This T cell receptor (beta chain) appears in the sequencing data of a study of sequential checkpoint blockade in melanoma. Libraries were prepared by immunoSEQ multiplex PCR; TCRdb keeps only in-frame clonotypes and omits some of them. This sample has 19,000 or so clones, with about two thirds found just once. The treatment here: randomized to nivolumab then ipilimumab (arm A) or the reverse (arm B). No patient had prior DNA-damaging chemotherapy. Live CD3+CD8+ CD19− CD56− cells were sorted from PBMCs. This clone was seen a single time. The sequence came from a human donor with melanoma. Sequenced here: CD8+ T cells sorted from blood (inferred from file names), sampled from a patient given nivolumab and ipilimumab in sequence.

This CDR3 is CASSTGQGASGANVLTF. CDR3 sequence (DNA): TGTGCCAGTAGTACAGGACAGGGGGCCTCAGGGGCCAACGTCCTGACTTTC. The chain recombines TRBV19 with TRBJ2-6; TRBD1 aligns across 11 bases. The CDR3 length is 17 residues. CDR1 is LNHDA, CDR2 SQIVND, per germline (reference sequence). V lost 4 bases and J lost 4; bases outside the gene matches: 6.